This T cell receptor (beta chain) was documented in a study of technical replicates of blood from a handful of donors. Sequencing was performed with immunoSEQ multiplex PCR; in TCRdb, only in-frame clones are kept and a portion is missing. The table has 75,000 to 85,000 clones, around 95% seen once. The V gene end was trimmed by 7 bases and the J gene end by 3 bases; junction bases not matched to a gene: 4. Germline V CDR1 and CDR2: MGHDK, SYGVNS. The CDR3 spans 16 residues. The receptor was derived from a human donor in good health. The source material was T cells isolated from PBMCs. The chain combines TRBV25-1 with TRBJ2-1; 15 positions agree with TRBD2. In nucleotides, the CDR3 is TGTGCCAGCAATGGACTAGCGGGAGGGAACTACAATGAGCAGTTCTTC. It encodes CASNGLAGGNYNEQFF.